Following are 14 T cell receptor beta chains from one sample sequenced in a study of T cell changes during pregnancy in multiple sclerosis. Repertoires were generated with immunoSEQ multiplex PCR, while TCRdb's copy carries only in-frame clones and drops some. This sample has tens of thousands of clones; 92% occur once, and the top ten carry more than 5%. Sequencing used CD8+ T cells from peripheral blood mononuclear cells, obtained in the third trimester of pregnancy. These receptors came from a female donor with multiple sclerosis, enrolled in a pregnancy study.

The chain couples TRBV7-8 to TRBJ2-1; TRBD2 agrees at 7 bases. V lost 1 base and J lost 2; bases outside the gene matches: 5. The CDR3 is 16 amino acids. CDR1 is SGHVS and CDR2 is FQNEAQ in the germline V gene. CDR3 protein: CASSLGLAAAYNEQFF. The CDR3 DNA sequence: TGTGCCAGCAGCTTAGGTCTAGCGGCGGCCTACAATGAGCAGTTCTTC.

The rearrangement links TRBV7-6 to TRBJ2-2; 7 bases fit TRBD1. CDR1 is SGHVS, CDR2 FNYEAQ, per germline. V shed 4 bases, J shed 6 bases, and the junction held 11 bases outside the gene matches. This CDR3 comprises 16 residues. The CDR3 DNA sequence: TGTGCCAGCAGCTCCCCAAGACAGGGAAAATCCGGGGAGCTGTTTTTT. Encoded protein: CASSSPRQGKSGELFF. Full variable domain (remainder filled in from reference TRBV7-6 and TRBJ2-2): GAGVSQSPRYKVTKRGQDVALRCDPISGHVSLYWYRQALGQGPEFLTYFNYEAQQDKSGLPNDRFSAERPEGSISTLTIQRTEQRDSAMYRCASSSPRQGKSGELFFGEGSRLTVL.

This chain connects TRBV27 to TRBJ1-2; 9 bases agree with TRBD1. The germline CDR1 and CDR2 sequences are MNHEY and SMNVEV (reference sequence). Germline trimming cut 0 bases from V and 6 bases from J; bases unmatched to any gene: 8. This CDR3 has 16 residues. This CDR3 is CASSLSPGDRVNGYTF. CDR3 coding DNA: TGTGCCAGCAGTTTATCCCCCGGGGACAGGGTTAATGGCTACACCTTC.

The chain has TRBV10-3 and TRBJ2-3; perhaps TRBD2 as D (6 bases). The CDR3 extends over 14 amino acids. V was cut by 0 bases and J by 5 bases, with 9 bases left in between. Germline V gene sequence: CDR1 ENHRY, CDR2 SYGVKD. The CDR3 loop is CAISESRELDTQYF. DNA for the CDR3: TGTGCCATCAGTGAGTCACGGGAGTTAGATACGCAGTATTTT.

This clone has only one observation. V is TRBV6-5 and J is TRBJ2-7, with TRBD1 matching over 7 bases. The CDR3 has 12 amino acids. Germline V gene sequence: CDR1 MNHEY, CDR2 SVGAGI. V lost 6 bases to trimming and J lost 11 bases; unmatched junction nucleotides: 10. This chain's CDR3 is CASSPTGPGEYF. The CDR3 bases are TGTGCCAGCAGCCCGACAGGGCCCGGGGAGTACTTC.

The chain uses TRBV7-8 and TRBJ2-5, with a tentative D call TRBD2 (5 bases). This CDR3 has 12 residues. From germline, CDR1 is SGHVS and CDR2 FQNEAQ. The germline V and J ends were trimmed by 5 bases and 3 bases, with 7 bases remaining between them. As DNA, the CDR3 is TGTGCCAGCAGCCTGGGAGAAGAGACCCAGTACTTC. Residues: CASSLGEETQYF.

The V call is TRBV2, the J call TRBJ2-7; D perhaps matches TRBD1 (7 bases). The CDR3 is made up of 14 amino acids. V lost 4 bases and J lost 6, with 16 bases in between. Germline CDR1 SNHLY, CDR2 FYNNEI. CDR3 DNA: TGTGCCAGCAGTGTAGACAGGGAGGTCGCCGAGCAGTACTTC. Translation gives CASSVDREVAEQYF.

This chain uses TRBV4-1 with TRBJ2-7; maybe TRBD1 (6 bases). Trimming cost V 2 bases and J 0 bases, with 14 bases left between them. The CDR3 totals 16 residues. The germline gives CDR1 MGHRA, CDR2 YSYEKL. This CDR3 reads CASSQFWDTSSYEQYF. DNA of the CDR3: TGCGCCAGCAGCCAATTTTGGGACACCTCCTCCTACGAGCAGTACTTC.

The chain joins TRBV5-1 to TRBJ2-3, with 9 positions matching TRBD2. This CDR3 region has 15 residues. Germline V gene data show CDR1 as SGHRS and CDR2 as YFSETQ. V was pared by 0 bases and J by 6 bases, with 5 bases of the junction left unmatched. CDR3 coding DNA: TGCGCCAGCAGCTTGGTAGCGGGAGTTGGTGATACGCAGTATTTT. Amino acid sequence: CASSLVAGVGDTQYF.

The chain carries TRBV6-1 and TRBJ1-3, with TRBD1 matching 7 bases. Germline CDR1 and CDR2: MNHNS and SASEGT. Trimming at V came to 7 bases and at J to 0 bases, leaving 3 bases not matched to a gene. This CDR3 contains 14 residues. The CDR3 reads CASTQGVSGNTIYF. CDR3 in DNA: TGTGCCAGCACCCAGGGGGTCTCTGGAAACACCATATATTTT.

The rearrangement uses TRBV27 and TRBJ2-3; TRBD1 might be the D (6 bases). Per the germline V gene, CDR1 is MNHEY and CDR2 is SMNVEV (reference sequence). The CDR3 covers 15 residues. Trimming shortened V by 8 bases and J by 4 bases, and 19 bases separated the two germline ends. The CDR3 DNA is TGTGCCAGCGCCCCCGGAGTAGGGGGATCAGATACGCAGTATTTT. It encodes CASAPGVGGSDTQYF.

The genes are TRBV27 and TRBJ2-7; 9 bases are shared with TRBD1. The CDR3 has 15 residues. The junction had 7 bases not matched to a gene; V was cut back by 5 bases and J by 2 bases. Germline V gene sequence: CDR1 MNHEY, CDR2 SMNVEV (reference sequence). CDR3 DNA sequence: TGTGCCAGCAGTCCCTGGACAGGGGCCCCCTACGAGCAGTACTTC. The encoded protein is CASSPWTGAPYEQYF.

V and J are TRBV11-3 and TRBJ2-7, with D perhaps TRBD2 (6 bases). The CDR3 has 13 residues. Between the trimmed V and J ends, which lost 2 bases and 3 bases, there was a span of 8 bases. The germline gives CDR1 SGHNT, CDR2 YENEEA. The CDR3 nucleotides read TGTGCCAGCAGCTTACCCGGGAGCTACGAGCAGTACTTC. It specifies CASSLPGSYEQYF.

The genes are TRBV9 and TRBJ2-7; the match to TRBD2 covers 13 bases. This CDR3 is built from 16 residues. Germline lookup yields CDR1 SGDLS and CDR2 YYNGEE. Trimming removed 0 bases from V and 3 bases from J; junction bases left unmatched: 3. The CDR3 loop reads CASSVGTSGRYYEQYF. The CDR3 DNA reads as TGTGCCAGCAGCGTAGGGACTAGCGGGAGATACTACGAGCAGTACTTC.